The clone carrying this T cell receptor (beta chain) was counted only a few times. Its antigen remains unknown. This record comes from a study of cytotoxic CD8 clonotypes in ibrutinib-treated CLL. Turning to the study itself: Patients: roughly twelve relapsed/refractory, about 14 treatment-naive, 17 IGHV unmutated. Overall, roughly 25 responses were partial and 2 complete; following median 68 months, roughly 15 patients stayed remitted and some 12 progressed.

Target depth was 1 in 200,000 to 1 in 1 million T cells, about 10x per clonotype. Repertoires were generated with immunoSEQ multiplex PCR, while TCRdb's copy carries only in-frame clones and drops some. The data hold 250,000 to 350,000 clones, with 60% to 80% observed a single time. Regarding the study as a whole: Stable or contracted on treatment, public clonotypes were also uncommon.

Germline CDR1 is MNHEY and CDR2 is SMNVEV (reference sequence). CDR3 length equals 15 residues. The V gene lost 6 bases and the J gene lost 5 bases, with 18 bases spanning the gap. Here the sequenced sample was PBMCs, taken at disease progression, from a patient treated with ibrutinib. This chain connects TRBV27 to TRBJ2-3; tentatively, D is TRBD1 (6 bases). The receptor was derived from a human donor with chronic lymphocytic leukemia. CDR3 sequence reads: CASSPRGGGGDTQYF. CDR3 in DNA: TGTGCCAGCAGCCCTCGCGGTGGGGGCGGAGATACGCAGTATTTT.